One and the same sample provided the 12 T cell receptor beta chains below, sequenced in a study of T cell responses to AZD1222 COVID-19 vaccine. Generated by immunoSEQ multiplex PCR, the TCRdb table keeps only in-frame clones and is missing some. The table has 84,000 or so clones, under 95% seen once; the top ten hold less than 5.5%. Here the sequenced sample was peripheral blood, taken on day 0 of MenACWY control vaccination. These receptor sequences come from an adult in good health.

V gene TRBV5-4 combines with J gene TRBJ1-6, with D perhaps TRBD1 (5 bases). Trimming shortened V by 4 bases and J by 0 bases, and 11 bases separated the two germline ends. Germline CDR1 reads SGHNT; CDR2 reads YYREEE (reference sequence). CDR3 length equals 16 residues. This chain's CDR3 is CASSLEGSSYNSPLHF. As DNA, the CDR3 is TGTGCCAGCAGCCTGGAGGGGAGCTCCTATAATTCACCCCTCCACTTT.

The chain recombines TRBV27 with TRBJ2-3; 15 positions match TRBD2. The CDR3 covers 19 residues. After removal of 3 bases from V and 5 bases from J, the junction contained 12 bases not matched to a gene. Looked up from germline, CDR1 is MNHEY and CDR2 is SMNVEV (reference sequence). CDR3 nucleotides: TGTGCCAGCAGTTTCCAGCCACCGGGACTAGCGGGAGGCGGAGATACGCAGTATTTT. It is translated as CASSFQPPGLAGGGDTQYF.

This chain links TRBV2 with TRBJ1-5, with a tentative D call TRBD1 (6 bases). Germline lookup yields CDR1 SNHLY and CDR2 FYNNEI. The V and J ends lost 7 bases and 5 bases respectively, with 15 bases between them. This CDR3 has 14 residues. In nucleotides, the CDR3 is TGTGCCAGCAATCCACAGGGAGTTGATCAGCCCCAGCATTTT. Encoded protein: CASNPQGVDQPQHF.

A note on this clone: The junction shows a germline mismatch at one end, possibly a read error. V is TRBV7-9 and J is TRBJ1-2, with D possibly TRBD1 on 5 matching bases. The CDR3 is made up of 11 amino acids. From germline, CDR1 is SEHNR and CDR2 FQNEAQ (reference sequence). DNA for the CDR3: TGTGCCAGCAGCTTAGTGTCCGACAGATTCTTC. It specifies CASSLVSDRFF. Variable domain in full (rest from reference TRBV7-9 and TRBJ1-2): DTGVSQNPRHKITKRGQNVTFRCDPISEHNRLYWYRQTLGQGPEFLTYFQNEAQLEKSRLLSDRFSAERPKGSFSTLEIQRTEQGDSAMYLCASSLVSDRFFGSGTRLTVV.

This sequence joins TRBV18 and TRBJ2-7, with D perhaps TRBD1 (6 bases). Trimming pared 3 bases from V and 3 bases from J, leaving 12 bases between. The CDR3 is 14 amino acids. Germline loops: CDR1 KGHSH, CDR2 LQKENI. CDR3 residues: CASSPATQGYEQYF. The CDR3 coding sequence is TGTGCCAGCTCACCGGCGACACAGGGCTACGAGCAGTACTTC. Variable domain in full (rest from reference TRBV18 and TRBJ2-7): NAGVMQNPRHLVRRRGQEARLRCSPMKGHSHVYWYRQLPEEGLKFMVYLQKENIIDESGMPKERFSAEFPKEGPSILRIQQVVRGDSAAYFCASSPATQGYEQYFGPGTRLTVT.

J is TRBJ1-3 and V is TRBV11-2; D remains unclear. Germline V lookup: CDR1 SGHAT, CDR2 FQNNGV. V was cut by 0 bases and J by 4 bases, with 4 bases left in between. CDR3 length equals 13 residues. DNA of the CDR3: TGTGCCAGCAGCTTAGAGAGAGGAAACACCATATATTTT. Translating it yields CASSLERGNTIYF.

V gene TRBV5-1 combines with J gene TRBJ2-7; TRBD1 is a possible D gene (8 bases). Germline-derived CDR1 and CDR2 are SGHRS and YFSETQ. The germline V and J ends were trimmed by 6 bases and 2 bases, with 15 bases remaining between them. The CDR3 totals 14 residues. The chain's CDR3 is CASTEQGGPYEQYF. In DNA form, the CDR3 reads TGCGCCAGCACTGAACAGGGGGGGCCCTACGAGCAGTACTTC.

The rearrangement joins TRBV11-2 to TRBJ1-1; D is possibly TRBD1 (5 bases). Germline lookup yields CDR1 SGHAT and CDR2 FQNNGV. Trimming removed 0 bases at V and 5 bases at J, with 13 bases between. The CDR3 sequence is 15 residues long. The CDR3 DNA is TGTGCCAGCAGCTTAGATCTAACGGGGGGAACTGAAGCTTTCTTT. It specifies CASSLDLTGGTEAFF. Full variable domain (outside the CDR3, taken from reference TRBV11-2 and TRBJ1-1): EAGVAQSPRYKIIEKRQSVAFWCNPISGHATLYWYQQILGQGPKLLIQFQNNGVVDDSQLPKDRFSAERLKGVDSTLKIQPAKLEDSAVYLCASSLDLTGGTEAFFGQGTRLTVV.

The rearrangement links TRBV6-2 or TRBV6-3 to TRBJ1-5; tentatively, D is TRBD1 (6 bases). The germline CDR1 and CDR2 sequences are MNHEY and SVGEGT. The ends were cut back, 6 bases at V and 6 bases at J, with 12 bases in the middle. This CDR3 is 13 amino acids long. CDR3 coding DNA: TGTGCCAGCAGCAACGGGGGGGCTCAGCCCCAGCATTTT. Translation: CASSNGGAQPQHF.

The V and J genes are TRBV6-4 and TRBJ1-4, with D unclear. This CDR3 is built from 13 residues. The germline V gene encodes CDR1 MRHNA and CDR2 SNTAGT. V lost 5 bases to trimming and J lost 8 bases, with 12 bases between them. The CDR3 protein is CASSRRIGEKLFF. The CDR3 nucleotides are TGTGCCAGCAGTAGAAGAATAGGGGAAAAACTGTTTTTT.

The chain combines TRBV19 with TRBJ2-5; no clear D. CDR1 is LNHDA and CDR2 is SQIVND in the germline V gene (reference sequence). V was trimmed by 1 base and J by 1 base, leaving 4 bases between them. CDR3 size: 13 residues. CDR3 loop: CASSIAVQETQYF. Here the CDR3 DNA reads TGTGCCAGTAGTATAGCGGTCCAAGAGACCCAGTACTTC.

This sequence joins TRBV6-5 and TRBJ1-2; no definite D call. Germline loops: CDR1 MNHEY, CDR2 SVGAGI. V was trimmed by 2 bases and J by 2 bases, leaving 9 bases between them. The CDR3 is made up of 14 amino acids. In nucleotides, the CDR3 is TGTGCCAGCAGTTACCTGGAGCGGAACTATGGCTACACCTTC. Translated, it gives CASSYLERNYGYTF.